The next 8 T cell receptor beta chains were all read from a single sample in a study of early T cells in non-severe SARS-CoV-2 infection. TCRdb passed the 5' RACE reads through MiXCR, listing each CDR3 protein once. The sample carries about 30,000 distinct CDR3 sequences, under 6.5% recorded once. Sequences were obtained from whole blood. The receptors here all came from an adult who was a healthcare worker with PCR-confirmed SARS-CoV-2 infection or an uninfected control (not recorded which).

This chain uses TRBV20-1 with TRBJ2-3, with TRBD2 matching 8 bases. The J segment lost 7 bases and the V segment lost 1 base, leaving 7 bases of the junction unmatched. CDR1 is DFQATT and CDR2 is SNEGSKA in the germline V gene (reference sequence). The CDR3 is made up of 14 amino acids. The CDR3 region has the DNA TGCAGTGCTAGAGTCCCGGGGGGGCCAAATACGCAGTATTTT. This translates into CSARVPGGPNTQYF.

This clonotype was counted many times. This chain uses TRBV12-3 or TRBV12-4 with TRBJ2-1; TRBD2 matches 9 bases. The CDR3 contains 16 residues. V shed 3 bases and J 4 bases; nucleotides not matched to a gene: 7. The CDR3 coding sequence is TGTGCCAGCAGTTTTTCTTTGGGACTAGCTTACAATGAGCAGTTCTTC. Residues: CASSFSLGLAYNEQFF.

This clonotype was recorded a few times. The chain has TRBV5-4 and TRBJ2-1; D possibly corresponds to TRBD2 (5 bases). CDR1 is SGHNT, CDR2 YYREEE, per germline (reference sequence). This CDR3 contains 13 residues. V lost 3 bases to trimming and J lost 4 bases, with 8 bases between them. The CDR3 spells CASSSPGYNEQFF. As DNA, the CDR3 is TGTGCCAGCAGCTCTCCGGGGTACAATGAGCAGTTCTTC.

The V call is TRBV16, the J call TRBJ1-5; D perhaps matches TRBD1 (5 bases). This CDR3 spans 15 amino acids. The germline gives CDR1 KGHSY, CDR2 FQNENV. Deletions cut 2 bases from V and 0 bases from J, with 8 bases between. The CDR3 loop reads CASSQGHLSNQPQHF. The CDR3 region has the DNA TGTGCCAGCAGCCAAGGACATCTTAGCAATCAGCCCCAGCATTTT.

Many counts were recorded for this clonotype. CDR3 region: CASSRYGTSGSLGIYEQYF. The CDR3 coding sequence is TGTGCCAGCAGCCGATACGGGACTAGCGGGAGTTTGGGAATCTACGAGCAGTACTTC. The chain employs TRBV14 and TRBJ2-7; 14 nucleotides match TRBD2. J lost 3 bases, V lost 4 bases, and 14 bases had no gene match. The CDR3 is 19 residues long. CDR1 is SGHDN and CDR2 is FVKESK in the germline V gene.

V is TRBV21-1 and J is TRBJ2-5; whether TRBD2, the table's D call, matches the DNA was not checked. TRBV21-1 is a pseudogene locus. CDR3 size: 15 residues. The CDR3 here is CASRDKGRLGETQYF. CDR3 DNA: TGTGCCAGCAGGGATAAAGGGAGACTTGGAGAGACCCAGTACTTC.

This clonotype was seen many times. The rearrangement uses TRBV7-3 and TRBJ1-2; maybe TRBD1 (6 bases). The length of the CDR3 is 13 residues. V was trimmed by 5 bases and J by 4 bases, leaving 11 bases between them. Germline CDR1 and CDR2: SGHTA and FQGTGA. CDR3 loop: CASSPVGGYGYTF. In DNA form, the CDR3 reads TGTGCCAGCAGCCCAGTAGGGGGCTATGGCTACACCTTC.

This sequence joins TRBV29-1 and TRBJ1-3; D is ambiguous. This CDR3 is 12 amino acids long. Germline CDR1 reads SQVTM; CDR2 reads ANQGSEA. V was trimmed by 3 bases and J by 0 bases, leaving 3 bases between them. The CDR3 loop is CSVDSSGNTIYF. The CDR3 coding sequence is TGCAGCGTTGACAGCTCTGGAAACACCATATATTTT.